The source of this T cell receptor (beta chain) is a study of cytomegalovirus exposure and HLA in healthy donors. This CDR3 has 19 amino acids. The germline V gene has CDR1 MRHNA and CDR2 SNTAGT. Concerning this clone: Its antigen is as yet unknown.

Researchers ran the PCR with 60 Vbeta and 13 Jbeta primers. The method was immunoSEQ multiplex PCR; TCRdb's version includes in-frame clones alone and lacks a portion of them. This table holds about 200,000 clones. Points from the study as a whole: Donors belonging to an Asian-associated ancestry cluster reportedly showed fewer N-insertions in productive TCRs than the roughly 700-donor mean, according to what a later analysis found. Among TCR beta chains, those listed as cytomegalovirus-associated numbered over 150. Whilst most TCR sequences proved rare, a subset of public TCRs occurred across many donors.

Specimen: PBMCs. The chain carries TRBV6-4 and TRBJ2-5; 10 nucleotides line up with TRBD2. The J call may be faulty, since TRBJ2-7 better matches the DNA end. The sequence derives from a girl aged 2 to 9 in good health and CMV-seropositive. The chain's CDR3 is CASSDQELAGGAVSYEQYF. CDR3 coding DNA: TGTGCCAGCAGTGACCAAGAGTTAGCGGGAGGCGCCGTATCCTACGAGCAGTACTTC.